This paragraph reports one T cell receptor (beta chain). This record belongs to a study of cytomegalovirus exposure and HLA in healthy donors. Germline assignment: CDR1 SGHTA and CDR2 FQGNSA. There are 17 residues in the CDR3. The V segment lost 1 base and the J segment 4 bases; nucleotides outside the gene matches: 10. The PCR contained 60 Vbeta and 13 Jbeta primers. Sequencing used immunoSEQ multiplex PCR; TCRdb keeps in-frame clones, though not all of them. The sample lists tens of thousands of clones, about 82% occurring once. The sequence was obtained from a woman in her 30s in good health and CMV-seronegative. The V call is TRBV7-2, the J call TRBJ2-5; 9 nucleotides agree with TRBD2. The source material was PBMCs. The CDR3: CASSLGVAGVLGETQYF. As DNA, the CDR3 is TGTGCCAGCAGCTTAGGGGTAGCGGGGGTACTAGGAGAGACCCAGTACTTC.